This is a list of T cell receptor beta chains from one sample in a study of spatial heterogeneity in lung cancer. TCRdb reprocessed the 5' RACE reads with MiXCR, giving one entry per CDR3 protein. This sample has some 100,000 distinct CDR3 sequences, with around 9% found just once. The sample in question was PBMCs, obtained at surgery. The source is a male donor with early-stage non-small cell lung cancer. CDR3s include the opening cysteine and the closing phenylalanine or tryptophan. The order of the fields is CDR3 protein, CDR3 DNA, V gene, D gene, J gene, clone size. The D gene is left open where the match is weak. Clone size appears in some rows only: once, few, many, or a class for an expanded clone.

CASSLEGGNTIYF | TGCGCCAGCAGCTTGGAAGGCGGAAACACCATATATTTT | TRBV5-1 | - | TRBJ1-3 | many
CSARVGLGQKYSNQPQHF | TGCAGTGCTAGAGTCGGTTTAGGACAAAAATATAGCAATCAGCCCCAGCATTTT | TRBV20-1 | - | TRBJ1-5 | many
CASRMAGGLNEKLFF | TGTGCCAGCAGAATGGCAGGGGGGCTTAATGAAAAACTGTTTTTT | TRBV6-5 | TRBD1 | TRBJ1-4 | -
CAISEGWEQYF | TGTGCCATCAGTGAAGGGTGGGAGCAGTACTTC | TRBV10-3 | - | TRBJ2-7 | -
CSVDDVGGGQYF | TGCAGCGTTGATGATGTCGGGGGCGGGCAGTACTTC | TRBV29-1 | - | TRBJ2-4 | -
CSVPPGAGDYNEQFF | TGCAGCGTCCCCCCCGGTGCGGGAGACTACAATGAGCAGTTCTTC | TRBV29-1 | TRBD2 | TRBJ2-1 | many
CSARGTINNEQFF | TGCAGTGCTAGAGGGACTATTAACAATGAGCAGTTCTTC | TRBV20-1 | - | TRBJ2-1 | few
CAISRGTENEKLFF | TGTGCCATCAGCCGCGGGACAGAAAATGAAAAACTGTTTTTT | TRBV10-3 | TRBD1 | TRBJ1-4 | few
CASSQDPTARAQSANEKLFF | TGTGCCAGCAGCCAAGATCCGACCGCGAGGGCCCAGTCAGCTAATGAAAAACTGTTTTTT | TRBV4-2 | - | TRBJ1-4 | many
CASSVEGGELFF | TGTGCCAGCAGTGTGGAGGGCGGGGAGCTGTTTTTT | TRBV2 | - | TRBJ2-2 | many
CSVAYSEGGYYEQYF | TGCAGCGTCGCATACTCAGAGGGAGGGTATTACGAGCAGTACTTC | TRBV29-1 | TRBD2 | TRBJ2-7 | few